The 24 T cell receptor beta chains listed next were all sequenced from one sample in a study of CD8+CD57+ T cells in acquired aplastic anemia. Both TCR beta VDJ combination and CDR3 sequence profiling were carried out. Genomic DNA was the template for this profiling. TCRdb re-derived calls from the reads in MiXCR, one entry per CDR3 protein. Of more than 150,000 distinct CDR3 sequences listed, approximately 48% are singletons. Sequenced patients had shown CD8+CD57+ cell expansion by flow cytometry. The sample taken for sequencing was sorted CD4+, CD8+, or CD8+CD57+ T cells (not recorded which) from PBMCs. These TCRs come from a human donor with aplastic anemia.

A remark on this clonotype: The junction does not match germline at one end; this may be a read error. The J gene is TRBJ1-5, the V gene TRBV6-5, with a weak D call TRBD1 (6 bases). The CDR3 is 16 amino acids. Per germline, CDR1 MNHEY and CDR2 SVGAGI. CDR3 sequence: CASSSEGGRRNRPQHF. The CDR3 DNA is TGTGCCAGCAGTTCGGAGGGGGGCAGACGCAATCGGCCCCAGCATTTT.

This clonotype was seen repeatedly, ten times or more. The V gene is TRBV11-2, the J gene TRBJ2-5, with no clear D. Per the germline V gene, CDR1 is SGHAT and CDR2 is FQNNGV. V lost 5 bases, J lost 5 bases, and 15 bases lay in between. The CDR3 runs to 14 residues. CDR3 sequence: CASSLSSASETQYF. The CDR3 nucleotides read TGTGCCAGCAGCCTATCCTCGGCAAGCGAGACCCAGTACTTC.

About this clonotype itself: A read error is possible here, since a much larger clone lies one base away. Here the CDR3 omits its conserved ending phenylalanine or tryptophan, so a read error is the likely source. V is TRBV5-4 and J is TRBJ2-7, with 7 bases that match TRBD1. The CDR3 is 17 residues long. Trimming at V came to 0 bases and at J to 3 bases, leaving 12 bases not matched to a gene. Germline lookup yields CDR1 SGHNT and CDR2 YYREEE (reference sequence). The DNA of the CDR3 is TGTGCCAGCAGCTTGGTGACAGGGAGATTTAGGTTCTACGAGCAGTACTCC. Residues: CASSLVTGRFRFYEQYS.

A word on this clonotype: A much larger clone lies a single base off, so this may be a read error. The DNA for the CDR3 is TGTGTCAGCAGTTTCGGTCGGATCTCTGGAAACACCATATATTTT. Translated: CVSSFGRISGNTIYF. The V gene is TRBV12-3 or TRBV12-4, the J gene TRBJ1-3, with D unresolved. The CDR3 is 15 residues long.

This clonotype was counted many times. V usage is TRBV3-1 and J usage is TRBJ2-7; perhaps TRBD2 as D (6 bases). This CDR3 has 15 residues. From germline, CDR1 is LGHDT and CDR2 YNNKEL (reference sequence). Trimming stripped 0 bases from V and 5 bases from J, with 14 bases between. The DNA for the CDR3 is TGTGCCAGCAGCCAAGACCTAACGGGGGTAGACGAGCAGTACTTC. Its translation is CASSQDLTGVDEQYF.

The chain links TRBV7-9 to TRBJ2-7, with no clear D. The CDR3 covers 15 residues. V lost 0 bases and J 0 bases, leaving 9 bases between the germline ends. Germline V CDR1 and CDR2: SEHNR, FQNEAQ (reference sequence). For the CDR3, the DNA is TGTGCCAGCAGCTTAGCCGGCAGAGGCTCCTACGAGCAGTACTTC. Its protein is CASSLAGRGSYEQYF.

Points on this clonotype: The conserved phenylalanine or tryptophan is not found at the CDR3 terminus, so this likely reflects a read error. V is TRBV7-8 and J is TRBJ2-7; the match to TRBD2 covers 12 bases. Germline values: CDR1 SGHVS, CDR2 FQNEAQ. The CDR3 extends over 16 amino acids. Written as DNA, the CDR3 is TGTGCCTGCAGCACGACTAGCGGGGGACCTAAGGGCGAGCAGTACTCC. Protein product: CACSTTSGGPKGEQYS.

Many counts were recorded for this clonotype. The chain recombines TRBV9 with TRBJ2-2, with D unresolved. This CDR3 comprises 15 residues. CDR1 is SGDLS and CDR2 is YYNGEE in the germline V gene. V was trimmed by 4 bases and J by 2 bases, leaving 12 bases between them. In nucleotides, the CDR3 is TGTGCCAGCAGCACCCCAAACGGCAACACCGGGGAGCTGTTTTTT. Protein product: CASSTPNGNTGELFF.

This clonotype showed up many times. This rearrangement joins TRBV20-1 to TRBJ2-3, with 9 positions matching TRBD2. The length of the CDR3 is 13 residues. Germline V lookup: CDR1 DFQATT, CDR2 SNEGSKA (reference sequence). The V gene end was trimmed by 6 bases and the J gene end by 2 bases; junction bases not matched to a gene: 3. This CDR3 is CSARLAVTDTQYF. The CDR3 region has the DNA TGCAGTGCGCGACTAGCGGTCACAGATACGCAGTATTTT.

At least ten counts were recorded for this clonotype. The gene calls are TRBV5-1 and TRBJ2-5; D uncertain. The germline gives CDR1 SGHRS, CDR2 YFSETQ. This CDR3 region has 13 residues. Trimming took off 5 bases at V and 1 base at J, with 9 bases between the two ends. Here the CDR3 reads CASRSEPQETQYF. CDR3 nucleotides: TGCGCCAGCAGGTCCGAGCCCCAAGAGACCCAGTACTTC.

J is TRBJ2-5 and V is TRBV7-2; TRBD2 is a possible D gene (6 bases). Germline V gives CDR1 SGHTA, CDR2 FQGNSA. The ends were cut back, 5 bases at V and 6 bases at J, with 19 bases in the middle. The CDR3 has 15 amino acids. The CDR3 sequence: CASSPAGRAGQTQYF. CDR3 nucleotides: TGTGCCAGCAGCCCAGCGGGTAGAGCGGGCCAGACCCAGTACTTC.

The rearrangement uses TRBV5-1 and TRBJ2-1, with 11 bases identical to TRBD2. This CDR3 has 15 residues. J lost 8 bases, V lost 0 bases, and 4 bases had no gene match. Per germline, CDR1 SGHRS and CDR2 YFSETQ. CDR3 sequence: CASSLAGTSGHEQFF. The DNA of the CDR3 is TGCGCCAGCAGCTTGGCGGGGACTAGCGGTCATGAGCAGTTCTTC.

This clonotype was seen many times. The CDR3 here is CASMLLYPQRGPTGELFF. CDR3 coding DNA: TGTGCCAGTATGCTCCTCTACCCACAAAGGGGCCCCACCGGGGAGCTGTTTTTT. The V gene is TRBV19, the J gene TRBJ2-2; perhaps TRBD1 as D (5 bases). V lost 7 bases and J 4 bases, leaving 25 bases between the germline ends. Germline CDR1 is LNHDA and CDR2 is SQIVND (reference sequence). The length of the CDR3 is 18 residues.

The chain couples TRBV20-1 to TRBJ1-1; perhaps TRBD1 as D (5 bases). From germline, CDR1 is DFQATT and CDR2 SNEGSKA (reference sequence). Between the trimmed V and J ends, which lost 2 bases and 4 bases, there was a span of 14 bases. This CDR3 is 14 amino acids long. The CDR3, as DNA: TGCAGTGCTAGACAGGGTTCTAATCCCACTGAAGCTTTCTTT. This codes for CSARQGSNPTEAFF.

Notes on this clonotype: This sequence may be a read error, since a much larger clone differs from it by one base. The CDR3 DNA reads as TGTGCCAGCAGTGAAAGAGCGGGAAGCATGGAGACCCAGTACTTC. Translated, it gives CASSERAGSMETQYF. The chain joins TRBV6-1 to TRBJ2-5; TRBD2 matches 7 bases. This CDR3 comprises 15 residues. Germline CDR1 and CDR2: MNHNS and SASEGT. After removal of 2 bases from V and 5 bases from J, the junction contained 8 bases not matched to a gene.

The V gene is TRBV4-3, the J gene TRBJ2-7, with D perhaps matching TRBD2 (5 bases). V lost 4 bases and J lost 4, with 14 bases in between. Germline V gene sequence: CDR1 LGHNA, CDR2 YSLEER. There are 14 residues in the CDR3. CDR3 nucleotide sequence: TGCGCCAGCAGCCCCTATGGAGGCGGTTACGAGCAGTACTTC. It translates to CASSPYGGGYEQYF.

This clonotype was counted at least ten times. This sequence joins TRBV7-6 and TRBJ2-3, with 11 nucleotides matching TRBD2. V shed 3 bases and J 4 bases; nucleotides not matched to a gene: 6. The germline V gene encodes CDR1 SGHVS and CDR2 FNYEAQ. The CDR3 runs to 16 residues. CDR3 coding DNA: TGTGCCAGCAGCTTTAGCGGGAGGGCCTTGGCAGATACGCAGTATTTT. It yields the protein CASSFSGRALADTQYF. The full variable domain, completed using reference TRBV7-6 and TRBJ2-3, is GAGVSQSPRYKVTKRGQDVALRCDPISGHVSLYWYRQALGQGPEFLTYFNYEAQQDKSGLPNDRFSAERPEGSISTLTIQRTEQRDSAMYRCASSFSGRALADTQYFGPGTRLTVL.

The CDR3 spells CASSFIEGEQYF. The CDR3 DNA reads TGTGCCAGCAGCTTCATCGAAGGCGAGCAGTACTTC. This rearrangement joins TRBV7-3 to TRBJ2-7; D gene ambiguous. V lost 3 bases to trimming and J lost 6 bases, with 9 bases between them. The germline V gene has CDR1 SGHTA and CDR2 FQGTGA. This CDR3 is built from 12 residues.

In this sample, this clonotype turned up a few times. The chain uses TRBV5-1 and TRBJ1-4, with 10 nucleotides matching TRBD1. Germline V gene data show CDR1 as SGHRS and CDR2 as YFSETQ. The CDR3 covers 21 residues. The V segment lost 4 bases and the J segment 0 bases; nucleotides outside the gene matches: 18. Here the CDR3 reads CASSNTLGTGVFLTTNEKLFF. The DNA of the CDR3 is TGCGCCAGCAGCAATACTCTCGGGACAGGGGTTTTCCTAACAACTAATGAAAAACTGTTTTTT.

The chain is built from TRBV2 and TRBJ2-7; no definite D call. V was clipped by 6 bases and J by 12 bases, with 15 bases between them. The length of the CDR3 is 11 residues. The germline V gene has CDR1 SNHLY and CDR2 FYNNEI. The CDR3 spells CASSAISPAYF. The CDR3 bases are TGTGCCAGCAGCGCGATTTCTCCGGCGTACTTC.

This chain joins TRBV7-6 and TRBJ1-5; D unresolved. The CDR3 is 12 amino acids. With 5 bases removed from V and 3 bases from J, the gap between germline ends came to 5 bases. Germline CDR1 reads SGHVS; CDR2 reads FNYEAQ. The CDR3 is CASSENNQPQHF. The DNA of the CDR3 is TGTGCCAGCAGCGAGAACAATCAGCCCCAGCATTTT.

The chain has TRBV7-9 and TRBJ2-5; 7 bases agree with TRBD2. Germline CDR1 reads SEHNR; CDR2 reads FQNEAQ (reference sequence). Unmatched junction bases numbered 14, after V lost 8 bases and J lost 5 bases. This CDR3 comprises 15 residues. For the CDR3, the DNA is TGTGCCAGCGGCCCGACTAGCTCGCGCCCGGAGACCCAGTACTTC. It is translated as CASGPTSSRPETQYF.

This chain joins TRBV9 and TRBJ2-5; the match to TRBD1 covers 8 bases. Trimming at V came to 4 bases and at J to 4 bases, leaving 6 bases not matched to a gene. Looked up from germline, CDR1 is SGDLS and CDR2 is YYNGEE. The length of the CDR3 is 14 residues. This CDR3 reads CASSTGQGAETQYF. The CDR3 region has the DNA TGTGCCAGCAGCACCGGACAGGGTGCAGAGACCCAGTACTTC.

Remarks on this clonotype: This could be a read error, since a much larger clone is one nucleotide away. This chain links TRBV5-1 with TRBJ1-2; D gene ambiguous. Germline CDR1 reads SGHRS; CDR2 reads YFSETQ. The CDR3 has 12 amino acids. The CDR3 is CASGLSNYGCTF. The DNA for the CDR3 is TGCGCCAGCGGCTTATCCAACTATGGCTGCACCTTC.